Below, 11 T cell receptor beta chains from the same sample are listed, as sequenced in a study of T cell changes during pregnancy in multiple sclerosis. TCRdb's table, derived via immunoSEQ multiplex PCR, lists solely in-frame clones and lacks some. The sample holds 40,000 to 45,000 clones; roughly nine tenths are singletons and the top ten take around 0.8%. The sample in question was CD4+ T cells from peripheral blood mononuclear cells, obtained before pregnancy. These receptors originate from a female donor with multiple sclerosis, enrolled in a pregnancy study.

This rearrangement joins TRBV2 to TRBJ1-5; TRBD1 might be the D (6 bases). This CDR3 has 14 residues. Germline V lookup: CDR1 SNHLY, CDR2 FYNNEI. Trimming pared 4 bases from V and 7 bases from J, leaving 14 bases between. CDR3 sequence: CASSVVEGGQPQHF. CDR3 bases: TGTGCCAGCAGTGTCGTGGAGGGGGGGCAGCCCCAGCATTTT.

This chain links TRBV7-3 with TRBJ2-3; D not certain. This CDR3 has 17 residues. Trimming cost V 2 bases and J 0 bases, with 15 bases left between them. CDR1 and CDR2 from the germline V gene are SGHTA and FQGTGA. CDR3 sequence (DNA): TGTGCCAGCAGCTTAGGCCCCAGAGGCCTTAGCACAGATACGCAGTATTTT. Amino acids: CASSLGPRGLSTDTQYF.

The chain uses TRBV18 and TRBJ2-2; 11 nucleotides line up with TRBD2. Looked up from germline, CDR1 is KGHSH and CDR2 is LQKENI. The trim removed 4 bases at V and 0 bases at J, leaving 4 bases unmatched. The CDR3 spans 17 residues. The CDR3: CASSLALAGANTGELFF. CDR3 sequence (DNA): TGTGCCAGCTCACTAGCACTAGCGGGGGCGAACACCGGGGAGCTGTTTTTT.

The rearrangement uses TRBV29-1 and TRBJ2-3, with TRBD2 matching 11 bases. The CDR3 runs 14 residues. J lost 4 bases, V lost 7 bases, and 7 bases had no gene match. Germline V CDR1 and CDR2: SQVTM, ANQGSEA. The CDR3 loop is CSGTSGGAPDTQYF. DNA of the CDR3: TGCAGCGGCACTAGCGGGGGTGCTCCAGATACGCAGTATTTT.

This chain joins TRBV7-2 and TRBJ2-7; the D gene is possibly TRBD1 (5 bases). The CDR3 has 13 residues. From germline, CDR1 is SGHTA and CDR2 FQGNSA. The V gene lost 3 bases and the J gene lost 7 bases, with 13 bases spanning the gap. The CDR3 DNA sequence: TGTGCCAGCAGCTTCCAGGGTCAGAGGGAGCAGTACTTC. It codes for CASSFQGQREQYF.

The chain is built from TRBV6-5 and TRBJ2-2; the match to TRBD1 covers 9 bases. This CDR3 comprises 14 residues. With 4 bases clipped from V and 7 bases from J, the junction kept 4 bases outside the gene matches. CDR1 and CDR2 from the germline V gene are MNHEY and SVGAGI. CDR3: CASSWTGDVGELFF. The CDR3, as DNA: TGTGCCAGCAGTTGGACAGGGGATGTCGGGGAGCTGTTTTTT.

The V gene is TRBV29-1, the J gene TRBJ2-7, with TRBD2 identical over 9 bases. The CDR3 length is 12 residues. After removal of 6 bases from V and 2 bases from J, the junction contained 2 bases not matched to a gene. CDR1 and CDR2 from the germline V gene are SQVTM and ANQGSEA. CDR3 residues: CSVVAGAYEQYF. CDR3 bases: TGCAGCGTCGTAGCGGGAGCCTACGAGCAGTACTTC.

This chain connects TRBV9 to TRBJ1-2, with 9 bases matching TRBD1. CDR3 size: 15 residues. The trim removed 4 bases at V and 4 bases at J, leaving 8 bases unmatched. Germline V gene sequence: CDR1 SGDLS, CDR2 YYNGEE. The CDR3 DNA reads as TGTGCCAGCAGCTCCGGGACAGGGTTCTTCTATGGCTACACCTTC. It encodes CASSSGTGFFYGYTF. The variable domain in full, completed from reference TRBV9 and TRBJ1-2, reads DSGVTQTPKHLITATGQRVTLRCSPRSGDLSVYWYQQSLDQGLQFLIQYYNGEERAKGNILERFSAQQFPDLHSELNLSSLELGDSALYFCASSSGTGFFYGYTFGSGTRLTVV.

This chain uses TRBV19 with TRBJ1-5; possible D gene TRBD1, 5 bases. Germline values: CDR1 LNHDA, CDR2 SQIVND (reference sequence). With 1 base removed from V and 7 bases from J, the gap between germline ends came to 11 bases. The CDR3 totals 14 residues. The CDR3 sequence: CASSIASGIQPQHF. The CDR3 bases are TGTGCCAGTAGTATAGCGTCAGGGATACAGCCCCAGCATTTT.

This clone appeared a single time. The V call is TRBV5-5, the J call TRBJ1-5; 7 nucleotides match TRBD1. This CDR3 region has 15 residues. Germline trimming cut 4 bases from V and 2 bases from J; bases unmatched to any gene: 6. Germline V CDR1 and CDR2: SGHKS, YYEKEE (reference sequence). The CDR3: CASSRTGVRNQPQHF. For the CDR3, the DNA is TGTGCCAGCAGCCGAACAGGGGTACGCAATCAGCCCCAGCATTTT. The entire variable domain, with the rest obtained from reference TRBV5-5 and TRBJ1-5, is as follows: DAGVTQSPTHLIKTRGQQVTLRCSPISGHKSVSWYQQVLGQGPQFIFQYYEKEERGRGNFPDRFSARQFPNYSSELNVNALLLGDSALYLCASSRTGVRNQPQHFGDGTRLSIL.

The chain employs TRBV2 and TRBJ1-3; D ambiguous. Between the trimmed V and J ends, which lost 7 bases and 7 bases, there was a span of 8 bases. This CDR3 is built from 11 residues. The germline V gene encodes CDR1 SNHLY and CDR2 FYNNEI. The CDR3 region is CASNRVNTIYF. In DNA, the CDR3 is TGTGCCAGCAATCGCGTGAACACCATATATTTT.